This T cell receptor (beta chain) appears in the sequencing data of a study of beta chain features in type 1 diabetes. Study-wide findings and caveats: In all four CD4+ subsets, TCRB CDR3 length was significantly, moderately reduced in type 1 diabetes.

All of the isolated RNA was reverse transcribed, so expressed TCRB transcripts were sequenced. Profiling relied on immunoSEQ multiplex PCR, and the TCRdb table lists in-frame clones only, not all of them. Found here are under 250,000 clones, approximately 15% of them singletons; the top ten hold approximately 0.018%. This clone was seen a few times. The antigen remains unidentified. This TCR derives from a man aged 25 to 40 with type 1 diabetes. The sequencing sample was made of naive CD4+ T cells from blood.

DNA of the CDR3: TGTGCCAGCAGTTACATGGCAGGGGTATCGAATGAGCAGTTCTTC. It encodes CASSYMAGVSNEQFF. This rearrangement joins TRBV6-5 to TRBJ2-1; tentatively, D is TRBD1 (6 bases). The ends were cut back, 2 bases at V and 7 bases at J, with 15 bases in the middle. The CDR3 sequence is 15 residues long. Germline CDR1 and CDR2: MNHEY and SVGAGI.